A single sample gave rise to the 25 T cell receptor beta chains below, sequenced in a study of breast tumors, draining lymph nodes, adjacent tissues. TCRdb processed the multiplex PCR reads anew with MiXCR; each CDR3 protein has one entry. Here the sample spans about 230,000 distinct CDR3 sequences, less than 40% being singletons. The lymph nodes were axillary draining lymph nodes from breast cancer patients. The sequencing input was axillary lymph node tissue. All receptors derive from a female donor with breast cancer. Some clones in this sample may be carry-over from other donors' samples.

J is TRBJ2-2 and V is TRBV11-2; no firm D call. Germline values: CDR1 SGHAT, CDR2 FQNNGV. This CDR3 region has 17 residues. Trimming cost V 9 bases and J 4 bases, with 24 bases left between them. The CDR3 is CASRVKRRAPLTGELFF. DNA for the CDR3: TGTGCCAGTAGGGTTAAGCGTAGGGCGCCCCTCACCGGGGAGCTGTTTTTT.

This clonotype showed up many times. The CDR3: CASSDLGTPNPYNEQFF. The CDR3 DNA follows: TGTGCCAGTAGTGATCTCGGGACTCCGAACCCCTACAATGAGCAGTTCTTC. The chain combines TRBV19 with TRBJ2-1, with TRBD2 as a possible D gene (6 bases). CDR3 size: 17 residues. V shed 5 bases and J shed 2 bases, with 19 bases lying between them. The germline gives CDR1 LNHDA, CDR2 SQIVND (reference sequence). The full variable domain, with the rest looked up from reference TRBV19 and TRBJ2-1, is DGGITQSPKYLFRKEGQNVTLSCEQNLNHDAMYWYRQDPGQGLRLIYYSQIVNDFQKGDIAEGYSVSREKKESFPLTVTSAQKNPTAFYLCASSDLGTPNPYNEQFFGPGTRLTVL.

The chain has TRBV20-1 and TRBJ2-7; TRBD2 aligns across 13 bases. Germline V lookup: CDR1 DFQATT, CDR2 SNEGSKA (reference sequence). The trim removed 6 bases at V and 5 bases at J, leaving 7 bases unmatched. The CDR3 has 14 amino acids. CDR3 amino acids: CSADRTSGSNEQYF. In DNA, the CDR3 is TGCAGTGCGGACAGGACTAGCGGGAGCAACGAGCAGTACTTC.

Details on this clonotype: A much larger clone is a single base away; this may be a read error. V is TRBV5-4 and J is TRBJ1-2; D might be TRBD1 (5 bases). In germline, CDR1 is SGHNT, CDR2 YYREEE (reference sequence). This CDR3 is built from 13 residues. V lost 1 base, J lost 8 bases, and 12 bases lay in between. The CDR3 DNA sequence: TGTGCCAGCAGCTTGAGCGGGGCTGACGGCTACACCTTC. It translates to CASSLSGADGYTF.

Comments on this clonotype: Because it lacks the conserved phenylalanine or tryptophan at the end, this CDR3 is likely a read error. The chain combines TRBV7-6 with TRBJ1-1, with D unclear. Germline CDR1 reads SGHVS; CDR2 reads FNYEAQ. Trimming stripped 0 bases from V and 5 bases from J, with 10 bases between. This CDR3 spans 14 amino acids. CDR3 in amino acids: CASSLAGGSTEAFC. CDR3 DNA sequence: TGTGCCAGCAGCTTAGCGGGAGGAAGTACTGAAGCTTTCTGT.

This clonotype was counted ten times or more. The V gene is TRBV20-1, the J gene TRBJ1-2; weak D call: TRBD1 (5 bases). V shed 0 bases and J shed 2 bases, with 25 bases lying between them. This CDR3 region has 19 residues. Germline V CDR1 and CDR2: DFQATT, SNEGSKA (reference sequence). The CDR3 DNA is TGCAGTGCTAGAGATCCGGTCACCAATACAGGAGGGCTCAACTATGGCTACACCTTC. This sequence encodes CSARDPVTNTGGLNYGYTF.

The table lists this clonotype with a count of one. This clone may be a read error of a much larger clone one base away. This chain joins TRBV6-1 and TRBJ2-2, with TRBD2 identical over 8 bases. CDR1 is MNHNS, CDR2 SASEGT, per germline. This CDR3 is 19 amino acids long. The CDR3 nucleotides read TGTGCCAGCAGTGAACAAGTCGGCCTAGCGGGTTTGAACACCGGGGAGCTGCTTTTT. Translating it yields CASSEQVGLAGLNTGELLF.

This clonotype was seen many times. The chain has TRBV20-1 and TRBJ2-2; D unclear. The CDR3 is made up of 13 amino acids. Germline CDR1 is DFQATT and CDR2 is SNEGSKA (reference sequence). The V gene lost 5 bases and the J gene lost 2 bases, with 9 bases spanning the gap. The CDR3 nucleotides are TGCAGTGCTCCGAGTAGAAACACCGGGGAGCTGTTTTTT. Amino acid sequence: CSAPSRNTGELFF.

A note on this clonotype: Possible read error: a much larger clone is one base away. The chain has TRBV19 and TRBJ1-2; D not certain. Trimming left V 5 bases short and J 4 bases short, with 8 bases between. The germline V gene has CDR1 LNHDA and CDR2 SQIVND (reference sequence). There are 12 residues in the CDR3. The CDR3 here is CASSLGPYGYTF. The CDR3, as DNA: TGTGCCAGTAGTTTAGGACCCTATGGCTACACCTTC.

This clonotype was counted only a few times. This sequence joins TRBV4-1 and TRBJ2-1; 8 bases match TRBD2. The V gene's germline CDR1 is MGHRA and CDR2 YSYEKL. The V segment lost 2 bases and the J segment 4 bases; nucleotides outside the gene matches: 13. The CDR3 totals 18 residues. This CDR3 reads CASSQYSGLAGKYNEQFF. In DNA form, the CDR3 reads TGCGCCAGCAGCCAATATTCCGGACTAGCAGGAAAGTACAATGAGCAGTTCTTC.

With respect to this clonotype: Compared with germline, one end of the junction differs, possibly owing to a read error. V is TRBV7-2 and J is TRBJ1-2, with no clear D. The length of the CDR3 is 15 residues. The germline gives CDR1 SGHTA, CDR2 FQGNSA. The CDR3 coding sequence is TGTGCCAGCAGCTTGGCCGGGCAGCCACCGGGAGGCTACCCCTTC. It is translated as CASSLAGQPPGGYPF. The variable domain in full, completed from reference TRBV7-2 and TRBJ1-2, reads GAGVSQSPSNKVTEKGKDVELRCDPISGHTALYWYRQSLGQGLEFLIYFQGNSAPDKSGLPSDRFSAERTGGSVSTLTIQRTQQEDSAVYLCASSLAGQPPGGYPFGSGTRLTVV.

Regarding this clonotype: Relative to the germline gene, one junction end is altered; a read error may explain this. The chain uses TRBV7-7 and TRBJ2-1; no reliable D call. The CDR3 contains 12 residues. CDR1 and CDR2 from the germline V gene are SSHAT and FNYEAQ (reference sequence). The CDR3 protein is CASSNTGNEQFF. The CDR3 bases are TGTGCTAGCAGTAACACCGGCAATGAGCAGTTCTTC.

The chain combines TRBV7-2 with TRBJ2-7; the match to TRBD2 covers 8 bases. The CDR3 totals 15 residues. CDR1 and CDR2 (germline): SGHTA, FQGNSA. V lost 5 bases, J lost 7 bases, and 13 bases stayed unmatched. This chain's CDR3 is CASSPDAGGIGEQYF. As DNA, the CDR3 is TGTGCCAGCAGCCCGGATGCGGGAGGTATTGGGGAGCAGTACTTC.

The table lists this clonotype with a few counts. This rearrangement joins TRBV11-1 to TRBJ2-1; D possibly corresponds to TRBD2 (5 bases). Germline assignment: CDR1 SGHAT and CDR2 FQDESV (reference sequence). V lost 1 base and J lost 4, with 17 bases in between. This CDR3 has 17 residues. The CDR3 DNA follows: TGTGCCAGCAGCTTAGAATCCGGACCAGCGGCATACAATGAGCAGTTCTTC. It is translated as CASSLESGPAAYNEQFF. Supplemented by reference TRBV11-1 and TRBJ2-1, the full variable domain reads EAEVAQSPRYKITEKSQAVAFWCDPISGHATLYWYRQILGQGPELLVQFQDESVVDDSQLPKDRFSAERLKGVDSTLKIQPAELGDSAMYLCASSLESGPAAYNEQFFGPGTRLTVL.

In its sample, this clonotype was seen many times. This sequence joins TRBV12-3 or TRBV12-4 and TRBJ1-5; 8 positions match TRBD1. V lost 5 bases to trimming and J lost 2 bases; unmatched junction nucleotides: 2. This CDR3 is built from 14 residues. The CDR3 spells CASSAGGRNQPQHF. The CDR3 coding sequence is TGTGCCAGCAGTGCAGGGGGCCGCAATCAGCCCCAGCATTTT.

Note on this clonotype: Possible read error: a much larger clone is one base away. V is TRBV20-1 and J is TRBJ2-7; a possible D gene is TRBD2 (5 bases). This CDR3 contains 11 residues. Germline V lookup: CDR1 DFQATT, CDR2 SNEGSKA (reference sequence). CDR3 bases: TGCAGTGCTAGAGATCGGTGGGAGCAGTCCTTC. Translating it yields CSARDRWEQSF.

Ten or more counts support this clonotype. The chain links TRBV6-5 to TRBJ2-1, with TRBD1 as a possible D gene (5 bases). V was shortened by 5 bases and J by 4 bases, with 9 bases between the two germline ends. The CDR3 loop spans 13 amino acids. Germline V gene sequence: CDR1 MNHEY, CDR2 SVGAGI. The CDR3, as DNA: TGTGCCAGCAGTAACAGGATTTACAATGAGCAGTTCTTC. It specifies CASSNRIYNEQFF.

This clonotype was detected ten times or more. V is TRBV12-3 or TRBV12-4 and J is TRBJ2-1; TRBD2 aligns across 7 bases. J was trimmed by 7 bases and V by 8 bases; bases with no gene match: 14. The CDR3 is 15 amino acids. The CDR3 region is CASWWSAGAANEQFF. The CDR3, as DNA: TGTGCCAGCTGGTGGTCGGCGGGAGCGGCAAATGAGCAGTTCTTC.

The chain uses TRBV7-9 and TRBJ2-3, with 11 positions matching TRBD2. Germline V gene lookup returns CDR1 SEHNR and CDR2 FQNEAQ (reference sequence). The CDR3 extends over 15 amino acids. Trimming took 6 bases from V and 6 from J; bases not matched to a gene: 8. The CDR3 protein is CASSLRASGGDTQYF. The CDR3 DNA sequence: TGTGCCAGCAGTTTAAGGGCTAGCGGGGGGGATACGCAGTATTTT. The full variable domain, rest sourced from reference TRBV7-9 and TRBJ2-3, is DTGVSQNPRHKITKRGQNVTFRCDPISEHNRLYWYRQTLGQGPEFLTYFQNEAQLEKSRLLSDRFSAERPKGSFSTLEIQRTEQGDSAMYLCASSLRASGGDTQYFGPGTRLTVL.

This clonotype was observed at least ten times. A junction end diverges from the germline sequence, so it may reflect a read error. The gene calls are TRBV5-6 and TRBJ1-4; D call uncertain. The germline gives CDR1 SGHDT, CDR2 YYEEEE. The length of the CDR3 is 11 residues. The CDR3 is CASSLGLISVF. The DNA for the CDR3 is TGTGCCAGCAGCTTGGGACTAATAAGCGTTTTT.

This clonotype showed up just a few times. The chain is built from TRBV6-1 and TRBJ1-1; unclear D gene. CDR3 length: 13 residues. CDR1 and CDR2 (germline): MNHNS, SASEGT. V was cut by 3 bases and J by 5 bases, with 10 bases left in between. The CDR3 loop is CASSDVVGTEAFF. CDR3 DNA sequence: TGTGCCAGCAGTGACGTAGTAGGAACTGAAGCTTTCTTT.

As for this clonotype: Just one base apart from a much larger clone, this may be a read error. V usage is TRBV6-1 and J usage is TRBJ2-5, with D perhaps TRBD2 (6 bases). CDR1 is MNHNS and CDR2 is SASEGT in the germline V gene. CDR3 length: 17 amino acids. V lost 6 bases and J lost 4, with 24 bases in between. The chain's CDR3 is CASRNPRGGTGVETQYF. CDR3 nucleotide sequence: TGTGCCAGCAGGAACCCTCGGGGCGGGACGGGGGTAGAGACCCAGTACTTC.

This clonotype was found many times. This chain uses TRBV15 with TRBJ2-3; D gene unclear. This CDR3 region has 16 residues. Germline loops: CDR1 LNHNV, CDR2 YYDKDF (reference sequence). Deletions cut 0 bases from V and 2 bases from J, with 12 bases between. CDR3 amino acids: CATSRDIGPDTDTQYF. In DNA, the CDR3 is TGTGCCACCAGCAGAGATATTGGGCCTGACACAGATACGCAGTATTTT. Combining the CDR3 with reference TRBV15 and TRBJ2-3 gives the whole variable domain DAMVIQNPRYQVTQFGKPVTLSCSQTLNHNVMYWYQQKSSQAPKLLFHYYDKDFNNEADTPDNFQSRRPNTSFCFLDIRSPGLGDTAMYLCATSRDIGPDTDTQYFGPGTRLTVL.

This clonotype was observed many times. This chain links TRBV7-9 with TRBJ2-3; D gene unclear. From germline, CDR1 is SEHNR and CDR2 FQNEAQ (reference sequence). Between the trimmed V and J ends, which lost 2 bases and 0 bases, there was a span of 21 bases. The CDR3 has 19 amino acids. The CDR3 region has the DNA TGTGCCAGCAGCTTAAAAAGTGGCAGTATAACCCTTAGCACAGATACGCAGTATTTT. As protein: CASSLKSGSITLSTDTQYF.

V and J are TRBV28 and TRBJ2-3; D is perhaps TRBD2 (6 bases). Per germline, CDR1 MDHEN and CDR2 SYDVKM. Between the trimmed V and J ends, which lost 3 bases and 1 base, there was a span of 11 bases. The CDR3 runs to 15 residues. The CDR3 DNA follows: TGTGCCAGCAGTTTGTCGGGAGTACGCACAGATACGCAGTATTTT. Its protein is CASSLSGVRTDTQYF.